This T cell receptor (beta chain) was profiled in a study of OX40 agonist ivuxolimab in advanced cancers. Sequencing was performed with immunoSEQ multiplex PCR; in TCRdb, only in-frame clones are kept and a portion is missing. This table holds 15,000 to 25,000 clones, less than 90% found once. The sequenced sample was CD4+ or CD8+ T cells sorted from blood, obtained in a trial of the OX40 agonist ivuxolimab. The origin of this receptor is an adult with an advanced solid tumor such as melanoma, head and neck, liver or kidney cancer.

CDR3 loop: CASSLDLNTEAFF. The CDR3, as DNA: TGTGCCAGCAGCTTGGACCTGAACACTGAAGCTTTCTTT. This chain links TRBV6-5 with TRBJ1-1; no firm D call. The CDR3 sequence is 13 residues long. Between the trimmed V and J ends, which lost 6 bases and 0 bases, there was a span of 8 bases. Germline CDR1 reads MNHEY; CDR2 reads SVGAGI.